This TCR beta chain was profiled in a study of cytomegalovirus exposure and HLA in healthy donors. Turning to this clone: Its antigen is as yet unknown.

Primers included in the PCR were 60 Vbeta and 13 Jbeta primers. Generated by immunoSEQ multiplex PCR, the TCRdb table keeps only in-frame clones and is missing some. The table records about 98,000 clones, 80% to 90% of them present only once. General study results and limits: Among the sequence variants, a highly shared cluster was likely an artifact of sequencing. Later genetic work tied a missense DCLRE1C variant to beta-chain V and J trimming.

The V gene's germline CDR1 is LNHDA and CDR2 SQIVND (reference sequence). The CDR3 is 15 residues long. V was shortened by 3 bases and J by 3 bases, with 12 bases between the two germline ends. The V call is TRBV19, the J call TRBJ1-3, with unresolved D. Source material: PBMCs. The TCR was taken from a man aged 35-49 years in good health and CMV-seronegative. CDR3 sequence: CASSIEGIVGNTIYF. The CDR3 nucleotides read TGTGCCAGTAGTATCGAGGGAATCGTTGGAAACACCATATATTTT.